This TCR beta chain comes out of a study of T cells in Graves' hyperthyroidism and ophthalmopathy. Study-level findings and limits: Blood also contained most expanded thyroid clonotypes above 0.001.

Details on this clonotype: Its antigen remains unknown.

The investigators amplified TCR beta CDR3 regions from RNA transcripts. Carried out on the TCR CDR3, a first-round RT-PCR used the HTBI primer set. TCRdb reanalysed the multiplex PCR reads using MiXCR and keeps one entry per CDR3 protein. The data contain about 130,000 distinct CDR3 sequences, roughly 23% of them seen just once; the ten biggest clones take up about two thirds. V gave up 6 bases and J gave up 3 bases, with 8 bases separating them. Germline CDR1 DFQATT, CDR2 SNEGSKA (reference sequence). This CDR3 has 11 residues. The clonotype originates from a woman aged 50 to 60 with Graves' hyperthyroidism that later progressed to Graves' ophthalmopathy. The sequenced sample was blood. The chain is built from TRBV20-1 and TRBJ1-2; maybe TRBD1 (5 bases). The CDR3 bases are TGCAGTGCCATCAGGGACTATGGCTACACCTTC. It yields the protein CSAIRDYGYTF.